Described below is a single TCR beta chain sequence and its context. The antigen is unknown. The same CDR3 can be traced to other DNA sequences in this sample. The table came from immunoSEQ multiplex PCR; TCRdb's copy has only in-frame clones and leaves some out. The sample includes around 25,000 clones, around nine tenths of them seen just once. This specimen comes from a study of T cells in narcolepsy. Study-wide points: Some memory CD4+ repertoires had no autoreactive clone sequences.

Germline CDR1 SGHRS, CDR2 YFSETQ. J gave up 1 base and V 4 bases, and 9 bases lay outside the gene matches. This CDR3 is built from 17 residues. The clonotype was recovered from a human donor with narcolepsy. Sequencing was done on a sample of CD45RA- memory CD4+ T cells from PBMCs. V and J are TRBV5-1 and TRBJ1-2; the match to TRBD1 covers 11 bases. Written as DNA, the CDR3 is TGCGCCAGCAGCGCGGGGGACAGGGGGAATCTTAACTATGGCTACACCTTC. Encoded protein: CASSAGDRGNLNYGYTF.